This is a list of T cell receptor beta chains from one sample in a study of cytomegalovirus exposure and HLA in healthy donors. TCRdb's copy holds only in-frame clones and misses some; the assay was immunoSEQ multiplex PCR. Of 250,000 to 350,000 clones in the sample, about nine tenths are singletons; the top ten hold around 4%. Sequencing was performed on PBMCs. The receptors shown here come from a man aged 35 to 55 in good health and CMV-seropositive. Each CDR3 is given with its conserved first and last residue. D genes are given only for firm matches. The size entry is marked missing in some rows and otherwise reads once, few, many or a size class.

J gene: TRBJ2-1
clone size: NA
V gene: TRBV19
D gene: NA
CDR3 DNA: TGTGCCAGTAGAGGAGGAAGATACAATGAGCAGTTCTTC
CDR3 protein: CASRGGRYNEQFF

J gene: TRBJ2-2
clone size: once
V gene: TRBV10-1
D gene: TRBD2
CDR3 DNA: TGCGCCAGCAGTGAGCCTAGCGGGAGGGCCGGGGAAGGGGAGCTGTTTTTT
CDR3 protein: CASSEPSGRAGEGELFF

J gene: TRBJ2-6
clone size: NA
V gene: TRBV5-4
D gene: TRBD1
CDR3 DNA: TGTGCCAGCAGCTTGGGAGGGAGACAGGGGAGCTCTGGGGCCAACGTCCTGACTTTC
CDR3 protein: CASSLGGRQGSSGANVLTF

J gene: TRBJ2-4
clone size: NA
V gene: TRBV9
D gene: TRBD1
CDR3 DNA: TGTGCCAGCAGCGCCGGGGGACAGGGAAAAAACATTCAGTACTTC
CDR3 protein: CASSAGGQGKNIQYF

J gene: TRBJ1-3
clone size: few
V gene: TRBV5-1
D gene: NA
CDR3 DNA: TGCGCCAGCAGCGGAAGGGGGGGGACTGGAAACACCATATATTTT
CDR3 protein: CASSGRGGTGNTIYF

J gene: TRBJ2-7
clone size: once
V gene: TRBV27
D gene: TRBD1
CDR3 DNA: TGTGCCAGCAGTCCCCAACCCGGGACAGGGGGTTTGTACGAGCAGTACTTC
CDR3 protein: CASSPQPGTGGLYEQYF

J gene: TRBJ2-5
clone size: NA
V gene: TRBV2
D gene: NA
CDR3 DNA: TGTGCCACCCCTGGGACACACGAGACCCAGTACTTC
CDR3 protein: CATPGTHETQYF

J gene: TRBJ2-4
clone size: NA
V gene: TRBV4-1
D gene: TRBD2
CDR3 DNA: TGCGCCAGCAGCCCAGGCCCAGCGGGAGGGGAAAAACGCATTCAGTACTTC
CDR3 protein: CASSPGPAGGEKRIQYF

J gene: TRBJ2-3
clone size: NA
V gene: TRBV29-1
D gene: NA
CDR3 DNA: TGCAGCGTTGAAGATAGATATGGAGCGGTTCAGGATACGCAGTATTTT
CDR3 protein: CSVEDRYGAVQDTQYF

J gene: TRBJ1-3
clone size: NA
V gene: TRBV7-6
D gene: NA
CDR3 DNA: TGTGCCAGCAGGGAGACAGACGCTGAAGACGCCATATATTTT
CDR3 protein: CASRETDAEDAIYF

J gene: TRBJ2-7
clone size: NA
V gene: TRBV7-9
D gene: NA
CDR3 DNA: TGTGCCAGCAGTTGGGGAGGGGGACTCGCCGAGCAGTACTTC
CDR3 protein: CASSWGGGLAEQYF

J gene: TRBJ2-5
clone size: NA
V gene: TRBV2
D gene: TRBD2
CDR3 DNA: TGTGCCAGCAGTGTCCAGCAACTAGCGGGAGAGAAGACCCAGTACTTC
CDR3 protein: CASSVQQLAGEKTQYF

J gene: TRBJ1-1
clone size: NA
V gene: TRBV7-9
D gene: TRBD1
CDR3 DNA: TGTGCCAGCAGCCCGGGACAGTTGTACACTGAAGCTTTCTTT
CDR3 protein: CASSPGQLYTEAFF

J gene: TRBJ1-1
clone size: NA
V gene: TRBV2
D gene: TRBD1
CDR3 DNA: TGTGCCAGCCCGACAGGGAGGAATACTGAAGCTTTCTTT
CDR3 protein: CASPTGRNTEAFF

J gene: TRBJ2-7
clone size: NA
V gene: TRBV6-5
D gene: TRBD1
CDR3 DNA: TGTGCCAGCAGTTGGACAGGGGGCTACGAGCAGTACTTC
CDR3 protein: CASSWTGGYEQYF

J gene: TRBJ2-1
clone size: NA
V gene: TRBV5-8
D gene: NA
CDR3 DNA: TGTGCCAGCAGCTTGATGGTGGTGGGGGGATACAATGAGCAGTTCTTC
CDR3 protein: CASSLMVVGGYNEQFF

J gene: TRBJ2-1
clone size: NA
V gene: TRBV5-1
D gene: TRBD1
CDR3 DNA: TGCGCCAGCAGCCCGACAGGGCCCTCCTACAATGAGCAGTTCTTC
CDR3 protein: CASSPTGPSYNEQFF

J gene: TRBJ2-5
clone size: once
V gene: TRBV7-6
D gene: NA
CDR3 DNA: TGTGCCAGCAGCCGATACACAGGGCAAGAGACCCAGTACTTC
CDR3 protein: CASSRYTGQETQYF

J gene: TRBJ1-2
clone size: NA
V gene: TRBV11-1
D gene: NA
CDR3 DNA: TGTGCCAGCAGCGAACCGTGGACTGATTATAACTATGGCTACACCTTC
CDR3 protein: CASSEPWTDYNYGYTF

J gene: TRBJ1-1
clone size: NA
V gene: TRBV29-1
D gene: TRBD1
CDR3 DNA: TGCAGCGTTAGGGGGCGGGGGGGCACTGAAGCTTTCTTT
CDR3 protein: CSVRGRGGTEAFF

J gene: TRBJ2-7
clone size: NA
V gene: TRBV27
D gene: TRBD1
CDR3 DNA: TGTGCCAGCAGTCCCCTTGGGACAGGGGGCTACGAGCAGTACTTC
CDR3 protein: CASSPLGTGGYEQYF

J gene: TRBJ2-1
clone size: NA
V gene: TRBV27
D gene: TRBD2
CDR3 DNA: TGTGCCAGCAGTCGGGAGGGCCATGAGCAGTTCTTC
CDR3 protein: CASSREGHEQFF

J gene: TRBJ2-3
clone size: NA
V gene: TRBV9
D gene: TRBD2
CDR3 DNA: TGTGCCAGCAGCGCCCTAGCGGGAGAAGGGACAGATACGCAGTATTTT
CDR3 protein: CASSALAGEGTDTQYF

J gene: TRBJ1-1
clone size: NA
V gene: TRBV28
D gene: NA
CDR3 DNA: TGTGCCAGCAGTTCCCCGGGACTTATGAACACTGAAGCTTTCTTT
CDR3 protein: CASSSPGLMNTEAFF

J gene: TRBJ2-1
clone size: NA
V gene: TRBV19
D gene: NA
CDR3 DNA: TGTGCCAGTAGTATAGGGGAGAGCTCCTACAATGAGCAGTTCTTC
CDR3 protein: CASSIGESSYNEQFF

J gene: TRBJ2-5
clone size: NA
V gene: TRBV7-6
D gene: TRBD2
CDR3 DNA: TGTGCCAGCAGCGCTAGCGGTACGCAAGAGACCCAGTACTTC
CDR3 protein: CASSASGTQETQYF

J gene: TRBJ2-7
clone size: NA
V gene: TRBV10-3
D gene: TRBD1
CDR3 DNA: TGTGCCACGTGCCCGGAGGAGGGACAGGGCTCCTACGAGCAGTACTTC
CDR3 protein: CATCPEEGQGSYEQYF

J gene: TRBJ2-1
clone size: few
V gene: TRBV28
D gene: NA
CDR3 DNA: TGTGCCAGCAGTCCCTCAGGGGCGGGAGATCATGAGCAGTTCTTC
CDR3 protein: CASSPSGAGDHEQFF

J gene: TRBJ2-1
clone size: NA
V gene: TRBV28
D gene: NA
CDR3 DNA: TGTGCCAGCAGTTTACGCCGGGACTCCGATGAGCAGTTCTTC
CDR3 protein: CASSLRRDSDEQFF

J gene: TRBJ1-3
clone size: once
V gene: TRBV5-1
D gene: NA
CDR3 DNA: TGCGCCAGCAGCTTGGCCTATGGCGGATCCTCTGGAAACACCATATATTTT
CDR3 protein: CASSLAYGGSSGNTIYF

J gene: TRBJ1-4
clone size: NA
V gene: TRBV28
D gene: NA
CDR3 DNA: TGTGCCAGCAGGGGTCCGGGGATGGAAAAACTGTTTTTT
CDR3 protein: CASRGPGMEKLFF

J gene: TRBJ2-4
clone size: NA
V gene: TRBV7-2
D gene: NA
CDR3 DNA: TGTGCCAGCAGCAAACCGGGACTGGGCAAAAACATTCAGTACTTC
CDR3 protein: CASSKPGLGKNIQYF

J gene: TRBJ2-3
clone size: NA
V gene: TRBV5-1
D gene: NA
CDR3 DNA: TGCGCCAGCAGCCCTTCGTCTAGCGAAACAGATACGCAGTATTTT
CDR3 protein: CASSPSSSETDTQYF

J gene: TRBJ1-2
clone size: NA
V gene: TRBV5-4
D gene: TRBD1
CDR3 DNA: TGTGCCAGCAGCCAGGACACGGGACAGGGGTATGGCTACACCTTC
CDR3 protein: CASSQDTGQGYGYTF

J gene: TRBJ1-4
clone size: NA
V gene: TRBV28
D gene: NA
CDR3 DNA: TGTGCCAGCAGCTCAAACAGGGAGAATGAAAAACTGTTTTTT
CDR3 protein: CASSSNRENEKLFF

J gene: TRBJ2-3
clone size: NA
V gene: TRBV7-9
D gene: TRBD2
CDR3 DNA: TGTTCCAGCAGCTTTGGACTAGCGGGGGTCACAGATACGCAGTATTTT
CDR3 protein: CSSSFGLAGVTDTQYF

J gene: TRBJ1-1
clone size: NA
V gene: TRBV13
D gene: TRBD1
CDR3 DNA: TGTGCCAGCAGCCTTTGGACAGGGACGAACACTGAAGCTTTCTTT
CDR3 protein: CASSLWTGTNTEAFF

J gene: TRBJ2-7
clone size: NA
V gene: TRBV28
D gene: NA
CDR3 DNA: TGTGCCAGCAGTCCAGACATAGACGAGCAGTACTTC
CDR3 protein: CASSPDIDEQYF

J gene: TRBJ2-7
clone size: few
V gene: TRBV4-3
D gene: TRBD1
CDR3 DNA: TGCGCCAGCAGCTATCGGACAGGAGCCTACGAGCAGTACTTC
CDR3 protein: CASSYRTGAYEQYF

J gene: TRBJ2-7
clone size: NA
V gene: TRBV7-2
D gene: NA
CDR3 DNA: TGTGCCAGCAGCTTGCAGCGGAGCTCCTACGAGCAGTACTTC
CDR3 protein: CASSLQRSSYEQYF

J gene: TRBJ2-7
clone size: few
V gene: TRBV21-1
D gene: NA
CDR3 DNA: TGTGCCAGCAGCAAACGGCTAGCCCACGAGCAGTACTTC
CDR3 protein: CASSKRLAHEQYF

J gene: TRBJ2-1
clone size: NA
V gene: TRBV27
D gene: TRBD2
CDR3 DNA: TGTGCCAGCAGTTTGTGGCGGACTAGCGGGATAGATGAGCAGTTCTTC
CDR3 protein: CASSLWRTSGIDEQFF

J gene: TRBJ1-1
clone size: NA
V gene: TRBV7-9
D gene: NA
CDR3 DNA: TGTGCCAGCAGCTTAGCGTCAGGGATGAACACTGAAGCTTTCTTT
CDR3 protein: CASSLASGMNTEAFF

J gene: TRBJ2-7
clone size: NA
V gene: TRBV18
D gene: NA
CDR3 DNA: TGTGCCAGCTCACCACCAGGGGGGACAGTATCCTACGAGCAGTACTTC
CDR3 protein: CASSPPGGTVSYEQYF

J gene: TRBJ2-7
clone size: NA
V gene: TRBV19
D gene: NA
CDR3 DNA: TGTGCCAGTAGTATGCAGTTGACGACAGCTTACTACGAGCAGTACTTC
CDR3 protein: CASSMQLTTAYYEQYF

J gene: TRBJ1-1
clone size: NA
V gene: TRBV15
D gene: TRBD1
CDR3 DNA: TGTGCCACCAGCAGAGATCTAGACAGGGGGCAAACTGAAGCTTTCTTT
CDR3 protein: CATSRDLDRGQTEAFF

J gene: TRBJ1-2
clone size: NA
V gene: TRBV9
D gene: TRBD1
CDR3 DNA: TGTGCCAGCAGCGTAGACCCAGGGACAGCTAACTATGGCTACACCTTC
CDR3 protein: CASSVDPGTANYGYTF

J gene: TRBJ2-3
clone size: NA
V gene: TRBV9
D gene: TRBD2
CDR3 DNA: TGTGCCAGCAGCTTATGGACTAGCGGGAGCACAGATACGCAGTATTTT
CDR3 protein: CASSLWTSGSTDTQYF

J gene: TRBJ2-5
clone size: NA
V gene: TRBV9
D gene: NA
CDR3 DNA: TGTGCCAGCAGCCCTACCGGGGTCGAGACCCAGTACTTC
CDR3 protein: CASSPTGVETQYF

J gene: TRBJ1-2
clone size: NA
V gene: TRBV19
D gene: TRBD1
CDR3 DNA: TGTGCCACCTGGGGACAGCAGACTAACTATGGCTACACCTTC
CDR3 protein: CATWGQQTNYGYTF